This TCR beta chain originates from a study of blood T cells in healthy people across ages. The CDR3 covers 15 residues. V gave up 2 bases and J gave up 1 base, with 9 bases separating them. Looked up from germline, CDR1 is SGHRS and CDR2 is YFSETQ. Using a J-beta primer mix together with a sample-barcoded 5' primer, a second PCR was run for roughly 7 to 11 cycles. TCRdb ran MiXCR on the 5' RACE reads and lists one entry per CDR3 protein. The sample records roughly 550,000 distinct CDR3 sequences, nearly 25% being singletons. This clonotype was detected many times. These data were also reused for a study on T cells of mothers and their children. This second report adds: Barcodes and 2-4 random nucleotides were added by M1S in the second PCR.

This sequence originates from a boy aged 10-17 years in good health. This chain uses TRBV5-1 with TRBJ2-2; the D gene is possibly TRBD1 (6 bases). Sequencing used blood. The DNA for the CDR3 is TGCGCCAGCAGCTTTGCAGGGGAGAACACCGGGGAGCTGTTTTTT. Translation gives CASSFAGENTGELFF. Full variable domain (rest looked up from reference TRBV5-1 and TRBJ2-2): KAGVTQTPRYLIKTRGQQVTLSCSPISGHRSVSWYQQTPGQGLQFLFEYFSETQRNKGNFPGRFSGRQFSNSRSEMNVSTLELGDSALYLCASSFAGENTGELFFGEGSRLTVL.